This T cell receptor (beta chain) was obtained from a study of control samples from healthy donors and cancer patients. This CDR3 is built from 13 residues. The V gene lost 11 bases and the J gene lost 4 bases, with 18 bases spanning the gap. The germline gives CDR1 ENHRY, CDR2 SYGVKD. Produced via immunoSEQ multiplex PCR; TCRdb's table is partial and in-frame only. The sample carries about 38,000 clones, around 88% recorded once. The J gene is TRBJ2-7, the V gene TRBV10-3, with TRBD1 as a possible D gene (8 bases). The TCR was taken from a woman aged 55-70 years with lung cancer. The sequenced sample was PBMCs. CDR3 in DNA: TGTGCCTCACAGACAGGGGAGGGGTACGAGCAGTACTTC. Translation: CASQTGEGYEQYF.